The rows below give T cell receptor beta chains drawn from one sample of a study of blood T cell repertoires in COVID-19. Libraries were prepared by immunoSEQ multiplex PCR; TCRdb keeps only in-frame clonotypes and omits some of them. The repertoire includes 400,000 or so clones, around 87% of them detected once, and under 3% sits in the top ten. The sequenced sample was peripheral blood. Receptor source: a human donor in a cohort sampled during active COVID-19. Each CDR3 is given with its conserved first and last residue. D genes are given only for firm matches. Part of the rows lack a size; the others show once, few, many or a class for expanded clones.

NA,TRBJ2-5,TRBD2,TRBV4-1,CASSQVGTSGGETQYF,TGCGCCAGCAGCCAAGTTGGGACTAGCGGCGGGGAGACCCAGTACTTC
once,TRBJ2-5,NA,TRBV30,CAGTGSETQYF,TGTGCTGGGACTGGGTCGGAGACCCAGTACTTC
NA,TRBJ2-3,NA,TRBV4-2,CASSQVASAGTDTQYF,TGTGCCAGCAGCCAAGTTGCGAGCGCCGGCACAGATACGCAGTATTTT
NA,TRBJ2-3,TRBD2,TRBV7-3,CASAIAGGSTDTQYF,TGTGCCAGCGCAATCGCGGGGGGGAGCACAGATACGCAGTATTTT
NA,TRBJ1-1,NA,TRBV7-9,CASSLNPGSREAFF,TGTGCCAGCAGCTTGAACCCAGGGTCCAGGGAAGCTTTCTTT
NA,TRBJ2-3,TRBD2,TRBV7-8,CASSPLGGGNTDTQYF,TGTGCCAGCAGCCCTCTGGGCGGGGGGAACACAGATACGCAGTATTTT
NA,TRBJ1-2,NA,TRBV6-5,CAPLGRGVGYTF,TGTGCCCCACTAGGCAGGGGAGTTGGCTACACCTTC
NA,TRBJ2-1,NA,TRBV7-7,CASSLRGGSYNEQFF,TGTGCTAGCAGCTTGAGGGGGGGATCCTACAATGAGCAGTTCTTC
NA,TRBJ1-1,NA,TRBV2,CASRSGDFGTEAFF,TGTGCCAGCCGGTCAGGGGATTTTGGGACTGAAGCTTTCTTT
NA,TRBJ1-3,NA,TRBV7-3,CASSLQGSGISGNTIYF,TGTGCCAGCAGCTTACAGGGAAGTGGGATATCTGGAAACACCATATATTTT
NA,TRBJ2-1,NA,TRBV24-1,CATSDLVTGSYNEQFF,TGTGCCACCAGTGATTTGGTGACTGGCTCCTACAATGAGCAGTTCTTC
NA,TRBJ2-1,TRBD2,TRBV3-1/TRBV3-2,CASSRGHGGANEQFF,TGTGCCAGCAGCCGAGGGCACGGGGGGGCGAATGAGCAGTTCTTC
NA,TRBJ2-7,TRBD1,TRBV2,CASRQGAYYEQYF,TGTGCCAGCAGGCAGGGGGCCTACTACGAGCAGTACTTC
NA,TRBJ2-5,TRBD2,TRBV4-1,CASSQVLAGGQETQYF,TGCGCCAGCAGCCAAGTTCTAGCGGGGGGACAAGAGACCCAGTACTTC
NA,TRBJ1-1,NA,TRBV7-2,CASSRQRTEAFF,TGTGCCAGCAGCCGACAGCGCACTGAAGCTTTCTTT
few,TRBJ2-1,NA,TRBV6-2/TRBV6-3,CASSPLTRTRRNEQFF,TGTGCCAGCAGCCCTCTAACTCGGACGAGGAGGAATGAGCAGTTCTTC
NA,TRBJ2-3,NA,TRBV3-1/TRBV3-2,CASARGARDTQYF,TGTGCCAGCGCTCGCGGGGCCAGGGATACGCAGTATTTT
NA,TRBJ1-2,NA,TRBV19,CASSIGAGMGYGYTF,TGTGCCAGTAGTATCGGTGCCGGGATGGGATATGGCTACACCTTC
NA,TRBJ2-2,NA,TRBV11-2,CASSLQGGGGGGELFF,TGTGCCAGCAGCCTACAGGGAGGCGGGGGTGGCGGGGAGCTGTTTTTT
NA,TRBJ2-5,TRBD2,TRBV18,CASSPLAGDLQETQYF,TGTGCCAGCTCACCACTAGCGGGGGACCTCCAAGAGACCCAGTACTTC
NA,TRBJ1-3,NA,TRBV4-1,CASSQAPAGSSGNTIYF,TGCGCCAGCAGCCAAGCCCCAGCCGGGAGCTCTGGAAACACCATATATTTT
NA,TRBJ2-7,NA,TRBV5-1,CASSLDPVYEQYF,TGCGCCAGCAGCTTGGACCCGGTCTACGAGCAGTACTTC
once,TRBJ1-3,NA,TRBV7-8,CASSLVLAVPFGNTIYF,TGTGCCAGCAGCTTAGTCCTGGCGGTTCCTTTTGGAAACACCATATATTTT
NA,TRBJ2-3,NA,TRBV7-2,CASSFSRTDTQYF,TGTGCCAGCAGCTTCTCTAGAACAGATACGCAGTATTTT
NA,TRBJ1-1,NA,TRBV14,CASSQVAYTEAFF,TGTGCCAGCAGCCAAGTAGCTTACACTGAAGCTTTCTTT
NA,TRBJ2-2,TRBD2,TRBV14,CASSHPSGRLTGELFF,TGTGCCAGCAGCCATCCTAGCGGGAGGCTCACCGGGGAGCTGTTTTTT
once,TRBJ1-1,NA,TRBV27,CASSLGAGNAEAFF,TGTGCCAGCAGTTTAGGGGCAGGGAACGCTGAAGCTTTCTTT
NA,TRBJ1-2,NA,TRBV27,CASSPLANYGYTF,TGTGCCAGCAGCCCCTTAGCTAACTATGGCTACACCTTC
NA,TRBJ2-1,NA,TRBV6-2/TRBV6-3,CASSYGGLVYNEQFF,TGTGCCAGCAGTTACGGGGGACTTGTTTACAATGAGCAGTTCTTC
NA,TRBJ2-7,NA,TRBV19,CASSIREQGHEQYF,TGTGCCAGTAGTATAAGAGAGCAGGGCCACGAGCAGTACTTC
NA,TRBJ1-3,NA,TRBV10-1,CASSESKAGADSGNTIYF,TGCGCCAGCAGTGAGTCGAAAGCTGGAGCGGACTCTGGAAACACCATATATTTT
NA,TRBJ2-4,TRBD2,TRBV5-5,CASSRRGAGEGNIQYF,TGTGCCAGCAGCCGCCGGGGAGCGGGAGAGGGGAACATTCAGTACTTC
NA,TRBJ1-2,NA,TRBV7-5,CARSGVPTANYGYTF,TGTGCCAGGTCAGGGGTCCCAACCGCTAACTATGGCTACACCTTC
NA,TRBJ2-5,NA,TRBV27,CASSRNPLRETQYF,TGTGCCAGCAGTCGAAACCCGTTGCGAGAGACCCAGTACTTC
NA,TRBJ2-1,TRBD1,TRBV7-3,CASSLNQGDNEQFF,TGTGCCAGCAGCTTAAATCAGGGGGACAATGAGCAGTTCTTC
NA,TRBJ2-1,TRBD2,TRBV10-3,CATTPGLAGGLSYNEQFF,TGTGCCACCACACCGGGACTAGCGGGAGGACTATCTTACAATGAGCAGTTCTTC
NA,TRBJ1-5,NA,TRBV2,CASSDGQEKSNQPQHF,TGTGCCAGCAGTGATGGGCAGGAAAAGAGCAATCAGCCCCAGCATTTT
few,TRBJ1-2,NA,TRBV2,CASSDEVRLGYGYTF,TGTGCCAGCAGTGACGAGGTCAGACTAGGCTATGGCTACACCTTC
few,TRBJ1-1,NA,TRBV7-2,CASSRQNTEAFF,TGTGCCAGCAGCAGACAGAACACTGAAGCTTTCTTT
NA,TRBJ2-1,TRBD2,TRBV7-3,CASSLAGGTVYNEQFF,TGTGCCAGCAGCCTAGCGGGAGGGACGGTCTACAATGAGCAGTTCTTC
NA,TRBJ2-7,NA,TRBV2,CASSWTQYEQYF,TGTGCCAGCAGCTGGACACAATACGAGCAGTACTTC
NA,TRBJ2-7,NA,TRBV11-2,CASSFEVAVSYEQYF,TGTGCCAGCAGCTTTGAGGTAGCAGTCTCCTACGAGCAGTACTTC
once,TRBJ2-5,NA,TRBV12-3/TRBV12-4,CASSLWGGSKYF,TGTGCCAGCAGTTTATGGGGGGGCTCAAAGTACTTC
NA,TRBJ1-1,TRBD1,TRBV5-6,CASSILTGGENTEAFF,TGTGCCAGCAGCATCCTGACAGGGGGGGAGAACACTGAAGCTTTCTTT
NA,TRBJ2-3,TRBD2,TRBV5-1,CASSSTSGGAYDTQYF,TGCGCCAGCAGCTCAACTAGCGGGGGGGCATACGATACGCAGTATTTT
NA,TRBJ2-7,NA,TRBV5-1,CASSLEGRVWHF,TGCGCCAGCAGCTTGGAGGGCAGGGTATGGCACTTC
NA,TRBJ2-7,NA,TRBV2,CASRTQERHEQYF,TGTGCCAGCAGGACCCAAGAGCGCCACGAGCAGTACTTC
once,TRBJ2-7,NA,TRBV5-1,CASSDTGTDSYEQYF,TGCGCCAGCAGCGATACCGGGACTGACTCCTACGAGCAGTACTTC
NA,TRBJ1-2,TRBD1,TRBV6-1,CASSEFDREHNYGYTF,TGTGCCAGCAGTGAATTCGACAGGGAACATAACTATGGCTACACCTTC
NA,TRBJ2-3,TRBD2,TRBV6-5,CASSLLAGKTDTQYF,TGTGCCAGCAGTCTACTAGCGGGAAAAACTGATACGCAGTATTTT
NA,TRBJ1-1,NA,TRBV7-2,CASSLAGVNTEAFF,TGTGCCAGCAGCTTAGCCGGGGTGAACACTGAAGCTTTCTTT
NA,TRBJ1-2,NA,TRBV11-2,CASSLVRADRSHGYTF,TGTGCCAGCAGCTTAGTCCGCGCTGACAGGTCGCATGGCTACACCTTC
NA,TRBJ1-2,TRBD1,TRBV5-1,CASSAQSRDRAYGYTF,TGCGCCAGCAGCGCCCAATCCCGGGACAGGGCCTATGGCTACACCTTC
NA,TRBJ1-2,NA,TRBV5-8,CASSLAINLDRTYGYTF,TGTGCCAGCAGCTTGGCCATTAACCTTGACAGGACCTATGGCTACACCTTC
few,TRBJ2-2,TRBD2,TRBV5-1,CASSLDLAGRAGELFF,TGCGCCAGCAGCTTGGATCTAGCGGGGCGTGCCGGGGAGCTGTTTTTT